Each of the 8 T cell receptor beta chains below was sequenced from the same sample in a study of blood T cell repertoires in COVID-19. Produced via immunoSEQ multiplex PCR; TCRdb's table is partial and in-frame only. The repertoire holds 55,000 to 70,000 clones, about 91% seen once, with 7.3% in the top ten. Material for sequencing was peripheral blood. The receptors here all came from a man aged 40-55 years with COVID-19, enrolled during active disease.

The chain employs TRBV13 and TRBJ2-1; tentative D call: TRBD1 (6 bases). The V and J ends lost 3 bases and 0 bases respectively, with 12 bases between them. Germline V gene sequence: CDR1 PRHDT, CDR2 FYEKMQ (reference sequence). This CDR3 spans 16 amino acids. CDR3 sequence reads: CASSFSGARSYNEQFF. The CDR3, as DNA: TGTGCCAGCAGCTTTTCAGGGGCTCGCTCCTACAATGAGCAGTTCTTC.

The V and J genes are TRBV5-1 and TRBJ2-3; D might be TRBD2 (6 bases). The germline V and J ends were trimmed by 7 bases and 5 bases, with 23 bases remaining between them. CDR1 is SGHRS and CDR2 is YFSETQ in the germline V gene. The CDR3 is 16 residues long. CDR3 sequence (DNA): TGCGCCAGCCGGGATGGAGTCGGTTGGGAGGAAGATACGCAGTATTTT. Its translation is CASRDGVGWEEDTQYF.

This chain connects TRBV6-2 or TRBV6-3 to TRBJ1-4; TRBD1 might be the D (5 bases). This CDR3 region has 14 residues. Trimming removed 8 bases at V and 7 bases at J, with 17 bases between. Germline assignment: CDR1 MNHEY and CDR2 SVGEGT. The CDR3: CASGLDRPTEKLFF. The CDR3 DNA sequence: TGTGCCAGCGGCCTCGACAGACCCACTGAAAAACTGTTTTTT.

This sequence joins TRBV6-5 and TRBJ2-7; D perhaps matches TRBD1 (6 bases). Germline V gene lookup returns CDR1 MNHEY and CDR2 SVGAGI. CDR3 length: 14 residues. The V and J ends lost 7 bases and 4 bases respectively, with 17 bases between them. The CDR3 here is CASTEGDIIYEQYF. The CDR3 DNA follows: TGTGCCAGCACAGAAGGGGACATCATTTACGAGCAGTACTTC.

The V call is TRBV6-5, the J call TRBJ2-1, with a tentative D call TRBD1 (6 bases). With 6 bases removed from V and 0 bases from J, the gap between germline ends came to 12 bases. The germline CDR1 and CDR2 sequences are MNHEY and SVGAGI. The length of the CDR3 is 15 residues. DNA for the CDR3: TGTGCCAGCAGAGAGGGGGAGAGCTCCTACAATGAGCAGTTCTTC. It yields the protein CASREGESSYNEQFF.

This chain uses TRBV7-2 with TRBJ2-1; TRBD1 matches at 7 bases. Losses at the gene ends were 4 bases for V and 7 bases for J; bases not matched to a gene: 7. Per the germline V gene, CDR1 is SGHTA and CDR2 is FQGNSA. The CDR3 is made up of 14 amino acids. CDR3 loop: CASSSQGDGNEQFF. Written as DNA, the CDR3 is TGTGCCAGCAGCTCGCAGGGGGATGGGAATGAGCAGTTCTTC. Full variable domain (rest looked up from reference TRBV7-2 and TRBJ2-1): GAGVSQSPSNKVTEKGKDVELRCDPISGHTALYWYRQSLGQGLEFLIYFQGNSAPDKSGLPSDRFSAERTGGSVSTLTIQRTQQEDSAVYLCASSSQGDGNEQFFGPGTRLTVL.

This rearrangement joins TRBV3-1 (or the pseudogene TRBV3-2) to TRBJ2-3, with D perhaps matching TRBD2 (7 bases). Germline assignment: CDR1 LGHDT and CDR2 YNNKEL (reference sequence). This CDR3 comprises 13 residues. Trimming took off 4 bases at V and 8 bases at J, with 13 bases between the two ends. CDR3 nucleotide sequence: TGTGCCAGCAGCCCTGGGGGGGCCGCTACGCAGTATTTT. Protein sequence: CASSPGGAATQYF.

The rearrangement joins TRBV7-6 to TRBJ2-1; the match to TRBD2 covers 11 bases. J was trimmed by 0 bases and V by 5 bases; bases with no gene match: 9. CDR1 SGHVS and CDR2 FNYEAQ come from the germline V gene. CDR3 length equals 18 residues. CDR3 protein: CASSLLAGGPSSYNEQFF. CDR3 DNA: TGTGCCAGCAGCCTCCTAGCGGGGGGCCCAAGCTCCTACAATGAGCAGTTCTTC.